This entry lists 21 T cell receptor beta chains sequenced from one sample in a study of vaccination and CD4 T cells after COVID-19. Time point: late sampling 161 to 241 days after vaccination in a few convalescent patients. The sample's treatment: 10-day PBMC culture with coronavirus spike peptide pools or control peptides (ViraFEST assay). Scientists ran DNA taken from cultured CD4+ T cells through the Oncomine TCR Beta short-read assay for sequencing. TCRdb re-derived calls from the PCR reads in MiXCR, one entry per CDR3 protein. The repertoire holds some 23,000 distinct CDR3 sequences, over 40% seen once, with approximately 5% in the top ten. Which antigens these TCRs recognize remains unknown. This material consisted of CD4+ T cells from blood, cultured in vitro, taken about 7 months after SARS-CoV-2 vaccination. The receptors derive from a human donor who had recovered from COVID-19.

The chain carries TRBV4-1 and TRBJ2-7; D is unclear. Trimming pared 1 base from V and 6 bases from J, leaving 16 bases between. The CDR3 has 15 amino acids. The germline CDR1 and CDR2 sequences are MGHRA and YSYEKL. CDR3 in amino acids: CASSQVGWDKREQYF. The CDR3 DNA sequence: TGCGCCAGCAGCCAAGTCGGTTGGGATAAGCGCGAGCAGTACTTC.

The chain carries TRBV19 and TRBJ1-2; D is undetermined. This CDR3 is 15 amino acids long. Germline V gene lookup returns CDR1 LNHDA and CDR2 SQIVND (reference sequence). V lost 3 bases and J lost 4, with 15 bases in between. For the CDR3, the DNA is TGTGCCAGTAGTATCACAACATTGCCCCGCTATGGCTACACCTTC. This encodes CASSITTLPRYGYTF.

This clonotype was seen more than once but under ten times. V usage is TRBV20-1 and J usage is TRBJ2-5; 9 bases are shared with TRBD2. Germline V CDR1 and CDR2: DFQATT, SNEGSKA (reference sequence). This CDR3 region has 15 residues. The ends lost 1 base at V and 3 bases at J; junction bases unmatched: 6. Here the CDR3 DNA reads TGCAGTGCTAGAGGATCTCGGACTAGCGAAGAGACCCAGTACTTC. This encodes CSARGSRTSEETQYF.

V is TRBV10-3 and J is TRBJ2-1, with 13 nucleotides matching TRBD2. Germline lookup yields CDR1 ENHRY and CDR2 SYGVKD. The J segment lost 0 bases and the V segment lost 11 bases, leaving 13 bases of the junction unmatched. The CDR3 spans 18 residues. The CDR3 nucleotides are TGTGCCGCCATGCCGGGACTAGCGGGAAGGAGCTCCTACAATGAGCAGTTCTTC. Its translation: CAAMPGLAGRSSYNEQFF.

DNA for the CDR3: TGTGCCACCAGATCCCAGGACGGAGAATCCTCTCCAGCTTTCTTT. This gives the protein CATRSQDGESSPAFF. This rearrangement joins TRBV24-1 to TRBJ1-1, with D unresolved. The CDR3 contains 15 residues. Per germline, CDR1 KGHDR and CDR2 SFDVKD. The ends were cut back, 7 bases at V and 10 bases at J, with 24 bases in the middle.

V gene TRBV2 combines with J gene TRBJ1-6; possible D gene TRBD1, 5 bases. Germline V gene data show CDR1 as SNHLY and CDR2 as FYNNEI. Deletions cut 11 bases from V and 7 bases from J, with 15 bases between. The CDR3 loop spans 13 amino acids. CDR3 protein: CAGKSAGNSPLHF. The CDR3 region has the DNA TGTGCCGGAAAATCGGCAGGGAATTCACCCCTCCACTTT.

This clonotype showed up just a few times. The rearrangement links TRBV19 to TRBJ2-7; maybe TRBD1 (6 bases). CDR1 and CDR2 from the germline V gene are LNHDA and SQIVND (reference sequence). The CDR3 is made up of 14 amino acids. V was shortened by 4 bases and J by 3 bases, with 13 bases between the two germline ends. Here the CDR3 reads CASSRQVTNYEQYF. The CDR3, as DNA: TGTGCCAGTAGTAGACAGGTAACGAACTACGAGCAGTACTTC.

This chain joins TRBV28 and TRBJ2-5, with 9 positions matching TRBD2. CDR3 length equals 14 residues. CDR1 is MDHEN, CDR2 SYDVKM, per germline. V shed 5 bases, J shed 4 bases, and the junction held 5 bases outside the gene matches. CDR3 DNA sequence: TGTGCCAGCAGTCTTAGCGGGAGTGTAGAGACCCAGTACTTC. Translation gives CASSLSGSVETQYF. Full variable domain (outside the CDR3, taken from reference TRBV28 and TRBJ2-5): DVKVTQSSRYLVKRTGEKVFLECVQDMDHENMFWYRQDPGLGLRLIYFSYDVKMKEKGDIPEGYSVSREKKERFSLILESASTNQTSMYLCASSLSGSVETQYFGPGTRLLVL.

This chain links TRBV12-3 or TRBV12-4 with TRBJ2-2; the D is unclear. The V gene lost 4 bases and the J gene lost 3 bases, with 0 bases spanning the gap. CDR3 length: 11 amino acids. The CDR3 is CASSYTGELFF. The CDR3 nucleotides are TGTGCCAGCAGTTACACCGGGGAGCTGTTTTTT.

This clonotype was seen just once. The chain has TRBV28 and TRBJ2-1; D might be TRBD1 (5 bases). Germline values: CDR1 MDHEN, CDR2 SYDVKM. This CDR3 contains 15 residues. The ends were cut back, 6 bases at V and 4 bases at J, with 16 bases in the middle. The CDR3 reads CASRLGASAYNEQFF. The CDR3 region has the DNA TGTGCCAGCAGGCTTGGGGCCTCGGCATACAATGAGCAGTTCTTC. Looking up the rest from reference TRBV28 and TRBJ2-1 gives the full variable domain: DVKVTQSSRYLVKRTGEKVFLECVQDMDHENMFWYRQDPGLGLRLIYFSYDVKMKEKGDIPEGYSVSREKKERFSLILESASTNQTSMYLCASRLGASAYNEQFFGPGTRLTVL.

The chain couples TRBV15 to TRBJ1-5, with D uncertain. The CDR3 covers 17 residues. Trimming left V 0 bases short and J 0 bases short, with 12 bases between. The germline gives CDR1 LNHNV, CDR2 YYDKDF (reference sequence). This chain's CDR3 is CATSRDRESYSNQPQHF. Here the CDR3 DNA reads TGTGCCACCAGCAGAGATCGTGAGAGCTATAGCAATCAGCCCCAGCATTTT.

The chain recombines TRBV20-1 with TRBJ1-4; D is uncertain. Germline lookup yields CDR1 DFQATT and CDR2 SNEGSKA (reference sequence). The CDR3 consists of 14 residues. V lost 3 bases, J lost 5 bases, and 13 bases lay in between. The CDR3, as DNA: TGCAGTGCTAGTCGTTCACTAGCAAATGAAAAACTGTTTTTT. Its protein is CSASRSLANEKLFF.

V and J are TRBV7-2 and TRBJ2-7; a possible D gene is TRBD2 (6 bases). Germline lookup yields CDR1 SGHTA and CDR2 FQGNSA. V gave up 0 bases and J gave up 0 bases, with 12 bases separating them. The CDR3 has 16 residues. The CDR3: CASSLARDLSSYEQYF. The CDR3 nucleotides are TGTGCCAGCAGCTTAGCGCGGGACTTAAGCTCCTACGAGCAGTACTTC. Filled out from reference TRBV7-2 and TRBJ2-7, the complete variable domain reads GAGVSQSPSNKVTEKGKDVELRCDPISGHTALYWYRQSLGQGLEFLIYFQGNSAPDKSGLPSDRFSAERTGGSVSTLTIQRTQQEDSAVYLCASSLARDLSSYEQYFGPGTRLTVT.

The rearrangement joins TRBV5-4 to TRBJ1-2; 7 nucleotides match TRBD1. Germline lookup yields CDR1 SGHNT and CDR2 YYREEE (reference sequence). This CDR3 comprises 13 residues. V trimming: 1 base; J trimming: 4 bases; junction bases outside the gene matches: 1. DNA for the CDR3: TGTGCCAGCAGCTTGAACAGGGGCTATGGCTACACCTTC. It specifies CASSLNRGYGYTF.

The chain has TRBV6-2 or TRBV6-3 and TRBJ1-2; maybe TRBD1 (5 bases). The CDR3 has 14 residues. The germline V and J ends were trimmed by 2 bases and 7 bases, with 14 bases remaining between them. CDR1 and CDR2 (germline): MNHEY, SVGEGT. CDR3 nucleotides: TGTGCCAGCAGTTACGGGGGACCTCCGGCTGGCTACACCTTC. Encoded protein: CASSYGGPPAGYTF.

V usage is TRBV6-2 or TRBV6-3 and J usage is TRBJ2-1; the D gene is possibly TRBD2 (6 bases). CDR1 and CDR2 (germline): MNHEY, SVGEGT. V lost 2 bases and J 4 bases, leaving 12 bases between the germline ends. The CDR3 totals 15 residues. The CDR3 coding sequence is TGTGCCAGCAGTTACGCTAGCGCCATTTACAATGAGCAGTTCTTC. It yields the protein CASSYASAIYNEQFF.

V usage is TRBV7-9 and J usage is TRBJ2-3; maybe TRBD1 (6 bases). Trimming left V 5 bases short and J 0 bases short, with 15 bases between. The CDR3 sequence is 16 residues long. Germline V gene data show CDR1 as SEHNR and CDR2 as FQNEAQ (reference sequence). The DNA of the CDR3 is TGTGCCAGCAGCCCCGGACAGTTCCCTAGCACAGATACGCAGTATTTT. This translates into CASSPGQFPSTDTQYF.

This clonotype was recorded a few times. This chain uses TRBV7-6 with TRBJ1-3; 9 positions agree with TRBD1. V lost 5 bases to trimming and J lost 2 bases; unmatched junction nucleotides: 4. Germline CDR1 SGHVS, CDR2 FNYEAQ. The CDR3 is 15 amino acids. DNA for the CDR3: TGTGCCAGCAGCCTGGGACAGGGTACTGGAAACACCATATATTTT. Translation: CASSLGQGTGNTIYF.

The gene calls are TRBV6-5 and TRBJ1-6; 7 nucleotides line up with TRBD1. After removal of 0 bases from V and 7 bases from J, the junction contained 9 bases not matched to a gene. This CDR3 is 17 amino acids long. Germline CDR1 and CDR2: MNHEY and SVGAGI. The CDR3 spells CASSYSIPGQINSPLHF. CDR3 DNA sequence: TGTGCCAGCAGTTACTCCATACCGGGACAGATAAATTCACCCCTCCACTTT.

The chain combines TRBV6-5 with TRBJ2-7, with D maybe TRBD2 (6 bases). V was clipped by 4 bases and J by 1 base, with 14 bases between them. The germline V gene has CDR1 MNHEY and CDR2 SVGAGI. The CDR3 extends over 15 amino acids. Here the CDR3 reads CASSFQAAGSYEQYF. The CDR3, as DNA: TGTGCCAGCAGTTTTCAGGCGGCGGGATCCTACGAGCAGTACTTC.

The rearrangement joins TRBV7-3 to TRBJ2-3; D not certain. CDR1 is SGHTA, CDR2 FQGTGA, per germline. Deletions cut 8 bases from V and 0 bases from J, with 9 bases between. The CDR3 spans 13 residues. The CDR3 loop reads CASGVDSTDTQYF. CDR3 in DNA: TGTGCCAGCGGAGTTGATAGCACAGATACGCAGTATTTT.